This TCR beta chain was observed in a study of resident and recirculating memory T cells in vitiligo. Study summary: Epidermis came from shave biopsies of lesional and nonlesional sites, plus PBMCs.

This clone was recorded a few times. The CDR3 has 15 amino acids. The trim removed 7 bases at V and 5 bases at J, leaving 13 bases unmatched. Germline CDR1 reads MNHNY; CDR2 reads SVGAGI (reference sequence). Measured with immunoSEQ multiplex PCR; TCRdb has only the in-frame clones, and not every one. The repertoire has 70,000 to 75,000 clones, approximately 89% of them found once; the top ten carry 4.9%. Patients had to be free of confetti depigmentation, indicating active vitiligo. The chain joins TRBV6-6 to TRBJ1-2; 7 bases are shared with TRBD1. The sequence derives from a male donor with vitiligo. What was sequenced was blood. DNA of the CDR3: TGTGCCAGCACCCCGGAGGACAGGTTTTGGTATGGCTACACCTTC. It codes for CASTPEDRFWYGYTF.